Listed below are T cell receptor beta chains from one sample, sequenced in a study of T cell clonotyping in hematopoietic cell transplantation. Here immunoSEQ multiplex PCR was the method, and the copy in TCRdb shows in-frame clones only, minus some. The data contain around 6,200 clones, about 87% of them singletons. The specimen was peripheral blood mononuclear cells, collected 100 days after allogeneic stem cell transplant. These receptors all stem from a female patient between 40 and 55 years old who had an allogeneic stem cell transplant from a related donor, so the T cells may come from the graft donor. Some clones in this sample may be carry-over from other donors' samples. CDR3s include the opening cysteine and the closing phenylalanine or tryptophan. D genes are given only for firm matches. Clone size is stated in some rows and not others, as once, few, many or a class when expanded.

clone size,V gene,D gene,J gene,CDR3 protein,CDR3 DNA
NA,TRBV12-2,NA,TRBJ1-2,CASRFRRVSGVGYGYTF,TGTGCAAGTCGCTTCCGGCGGGTGTCTGGGGTAGGGTATGGCTACACCTTC
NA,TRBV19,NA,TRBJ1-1,CASSISRLNTEAFF,TGTGCCAGTAGTATAAGTCGGCTGAACACTGAAGCTTTCTTT
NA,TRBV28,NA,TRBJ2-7,CASSLASMIGFYEQYF,TGTGCCAGCAGTTTAGCCTCGATGATAGGGTTCTACGAGCAGTACTTC
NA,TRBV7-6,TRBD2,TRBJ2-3,CASSFGLAGLTDTQYF,TGTGCCAGCAGCTTCGGACTAGCGGGCCTCACAGATACGCAGTATTTT
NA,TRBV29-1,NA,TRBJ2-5,CSVGATQETQYF,TGCAGCGTTGGGGCAACACAAGAGACCCAGTACTTC
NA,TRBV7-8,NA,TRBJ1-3,CASSFSGQSISGNTIYF,TGTGCCAGCAGCTTCAGTGGACAGTCCATCTCTGGAAACACCATATATTTT
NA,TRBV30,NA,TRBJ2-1,CAWSRSFSNNEQFF,TGTGCCTGGAGTAGGTCCTTTTCTAACAATGAGCAGTTCTTC
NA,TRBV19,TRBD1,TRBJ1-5,CASSGTGGNQPQHF,TGTGCCAGTAGCGGGACAGGGGGAAACCAGCCCCAGCATTTT
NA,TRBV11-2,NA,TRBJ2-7,CASSLSLAGEQYF,TGTGCCAGCAGCTTATCCCTCGCCGGCGAGCAGTACTTC
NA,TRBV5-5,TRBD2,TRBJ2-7,CASSFGTSGYEQYF,TGTGCCAGCAGCTTTGGGACTAGCGGCTACGAGCAGTACTTC
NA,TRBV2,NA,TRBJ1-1,CASSEIPPYTEAFF,TGTGCCAGCAGTGAGATTCCACCCTACACTGAAGCTTTCTTT
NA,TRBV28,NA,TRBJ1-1,CASSLLGVSNTEAFF,TGTGCCAGCAGTTTATTGGGGGTTTCCAACACTGAAGCTTTCTTT
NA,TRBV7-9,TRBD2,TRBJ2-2,CASSDGTISGELFF,TGTGCCAGCAGCGATGGGACTATTAGCGGGGAGCTGTTTTTT
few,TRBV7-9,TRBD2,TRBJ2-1,CASSTAGTRNNEQFF,TGTGCCAGCAGCACAGCCGGGACTAGGAACAATGAGCAGTTCTTC
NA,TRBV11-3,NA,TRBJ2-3,CASSQGLSDTQYF,TGTGCCAGCAGCCAGGGACTGTCAGATACGCAGTATTTT
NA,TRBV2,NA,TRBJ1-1,CASSSDGTEAFF,TGTGCCAGCTCATCTGACGGCACTGAAGCTTTCTTT
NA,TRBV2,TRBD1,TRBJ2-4,CASSGWTGGNIQYF,TGTGCCAGCAGTGGTTGGACAGGGGGGAACATTCAGTACTTC
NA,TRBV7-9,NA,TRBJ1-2,CASSLGSRQSQAIYSGYTF,TGTGCCAGCAGCTTAGGGTCGAGGCAGTCCCAGGCCATATATAGTGGCTACACCTTC
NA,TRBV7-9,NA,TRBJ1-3,CASSWRYRVSGNTIYF,TGTGCCAGCAGCTGGAGATACAGGGTCTCTGGAAACACCATATATTTT
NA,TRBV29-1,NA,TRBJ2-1,CSVEKGFNEQFF,TGCAGCGTTGAAAAGGGGTTTAATGAGCAGTTCTTC
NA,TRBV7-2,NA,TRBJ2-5,CASSFRGVPMETQYF,TGTGCCAGCAGCTTCAGGGGGGTCCCAATGGAGACCCAGTACTTC
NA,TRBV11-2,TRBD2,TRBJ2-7,CASSLGPTSTSGRLEQYF,TGTGCCAGCAGCTTAGGTCCCACATCGACTAGCGGGAGGCTCGAGCAGTACTTC
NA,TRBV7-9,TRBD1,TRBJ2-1,CASSRGMSDRGLNEQFF,TGTGCCAGCAGCAGAGGGATGAGTGACAGGGGGCTAAATGAGCAGTTCTTC
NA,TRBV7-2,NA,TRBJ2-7,CASSLEGLLAPPYEQYF,TGTGCCAGCAGCTTAGAGGGTTTGCTAGCGCCACCCTACGAGCAGTACTTC
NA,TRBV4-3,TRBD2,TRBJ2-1,CASSQALAGYNEQFF,TGCGCCAGCAGCCAAGCGCTAGCGGGATACAATGAGCAGTTCTTC
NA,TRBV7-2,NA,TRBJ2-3,CASSLVVDTQYF,TGTGCCAGCAGCTTAGTGGTAGATACGCAGTATTTT
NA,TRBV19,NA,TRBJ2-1,CASSIDTTGEQFF,TGTGCCAGTAGTATAGATACTACGGGTGAGCAGTTCTTC
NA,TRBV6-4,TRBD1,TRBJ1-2,CASSDSDDRVRGYTF,TGTGCCAGCAGTGACTCGGACGACAGGGTGAGAGGCTACACCTTC
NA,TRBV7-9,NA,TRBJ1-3,CASSLIWGADSGNTIYF,TGTGCCAGCAGCTTAATTTGGGGCGCGGACTCTGGAAACACCATATATTTT
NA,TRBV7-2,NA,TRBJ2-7,CASSLTGKDEQYF,TGTGCCAGCAGCCTCACAGGGAAGGACGAGCAGTACTTC
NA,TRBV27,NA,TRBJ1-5,CASSLRGSNQPQHF,TGTGCCAGCAGTTTGAGGGGCAGCAATCAGCCCCAGCATTTT
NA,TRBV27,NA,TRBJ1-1,CASSYDWNTEAFF,TGTGCCAGCAGCTACGATTGGAACACTGAAGCTTTCTTT
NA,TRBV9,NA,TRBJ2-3,CASSVAGRTDTQYF,TGTGCCAGCAGCGTAGCTGGGCGCACAGATACGCAGTATTTT
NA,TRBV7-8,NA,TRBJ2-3,CASTPGRLTSTDTQYF,TGTGCCAGCACTCCGGGTAGGCTAACTAGCACAGATACGCAGTATTTT
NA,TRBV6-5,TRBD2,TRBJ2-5,CASRPGLARETQYF,TGTGCCAGCAGGCCGGGACTAGCTCGGGAGACCCAGTACTTC
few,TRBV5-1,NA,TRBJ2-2,CASSLATGGGELFF,TGCGCCAGCAGCTTGGCGACAGGCGGCGGGGAGCTGTTTTTT
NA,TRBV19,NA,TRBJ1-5,CASSYQVGVNQPQHF,TGTGCCAGTAGTTACCAGGTAGGGGTTAATCAGCCCCAGCATTTT
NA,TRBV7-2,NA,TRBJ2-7,CASSLAVPEQYF,TGTGCCAGCAGCTTAGCGGTGCCCGAGCAGTACTTC
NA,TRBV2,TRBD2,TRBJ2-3,CASSSGLAGADTQYF,TGTGCCAGCAGTTCGGGACTAGCGGGTGCAGATACGCAGTATTTT
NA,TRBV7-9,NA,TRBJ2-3,CASSLGDPRTDTQYF,TGTGCCAGCAGCTTAGGGGACCCTCGGACAGATACGCAGTATTTT
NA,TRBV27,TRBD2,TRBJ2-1,CASSLNPGGLYNEQFF,TGTGCCAGCAGTTTGAACCCGGGGGGGCTTTACAATGAGCAGTTCTTC
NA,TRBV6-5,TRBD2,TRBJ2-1,CASRGLANNEQFF,TGTGCCAGCAGAGGACTAGCCAACAATGAGCAGTTCTTC
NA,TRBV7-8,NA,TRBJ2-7,CASSLVGGPTEQYF,TGTGCCAGCAGCTTAGTCGGGGGCCCAACCGAGCAGTACTTC